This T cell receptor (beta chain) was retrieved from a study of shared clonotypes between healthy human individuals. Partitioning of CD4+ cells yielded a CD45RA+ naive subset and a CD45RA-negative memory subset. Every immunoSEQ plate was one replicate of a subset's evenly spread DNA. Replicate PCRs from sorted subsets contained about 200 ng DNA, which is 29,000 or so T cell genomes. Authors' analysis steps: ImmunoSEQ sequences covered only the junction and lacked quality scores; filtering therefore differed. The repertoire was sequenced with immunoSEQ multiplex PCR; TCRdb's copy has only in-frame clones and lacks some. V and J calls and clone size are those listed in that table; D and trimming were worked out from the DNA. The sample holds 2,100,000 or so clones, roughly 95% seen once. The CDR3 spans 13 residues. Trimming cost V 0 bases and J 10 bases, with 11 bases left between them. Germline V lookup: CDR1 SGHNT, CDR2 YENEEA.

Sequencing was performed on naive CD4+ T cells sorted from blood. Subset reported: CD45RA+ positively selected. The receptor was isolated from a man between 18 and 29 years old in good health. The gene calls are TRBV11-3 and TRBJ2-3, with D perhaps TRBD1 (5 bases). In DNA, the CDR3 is TGTGCCAGCAGCTTAGATGGCCAGGGTGCGCAGTATTTT. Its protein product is CASSLDGQGAQYF.